This TCR beta chain originates from a study of cytotoxic CD8 clonotypes in ibrutinib-treated CLL. Overall study context: The subjects consisted of about 10 relapsed/refractory and fewer than 16 treatment-naive individuals, with 17 IGHV unmutated. Recorded responses included approximately 25 partial and 2 complete; following median 68 months, 14 stayed remitted and roughly twelve progressed. The study's findings and limits: Circulating CD8+ T-cell counts were tracked by baseline clonality, which exceeded that of age-matched healthy donors.

The CDR3 is 15 amino acids. CDR1 and CDR2 from the germline V gene are SQVTM and ANQGSEA. About this clone itself: Its antigen is unknown.

The repertoire was sequenced with immunoSEQ multiplex PCR; TCRdb's copy has only in-frame clones and lacks some. The sample lists approximately 74,000 clones; around 80% were seen once. The sequence was obtained from a human donor with chronic lymphocytic leukemia. This specimen was PBMCs, taken at disease progression, from a patient treated with ibrutinib. The rearrangement joins TRBV29-1 to TRBJ2-1; the D gene is possibly TRBD2 (7 bases). CDR3 residues: CSGGRGASSYNEQFF. The CDR3 coding sequence is TGCAGTGGGGGCCGGGGGGCCAGCTCCTACAATGAGCAGTTCTTC.